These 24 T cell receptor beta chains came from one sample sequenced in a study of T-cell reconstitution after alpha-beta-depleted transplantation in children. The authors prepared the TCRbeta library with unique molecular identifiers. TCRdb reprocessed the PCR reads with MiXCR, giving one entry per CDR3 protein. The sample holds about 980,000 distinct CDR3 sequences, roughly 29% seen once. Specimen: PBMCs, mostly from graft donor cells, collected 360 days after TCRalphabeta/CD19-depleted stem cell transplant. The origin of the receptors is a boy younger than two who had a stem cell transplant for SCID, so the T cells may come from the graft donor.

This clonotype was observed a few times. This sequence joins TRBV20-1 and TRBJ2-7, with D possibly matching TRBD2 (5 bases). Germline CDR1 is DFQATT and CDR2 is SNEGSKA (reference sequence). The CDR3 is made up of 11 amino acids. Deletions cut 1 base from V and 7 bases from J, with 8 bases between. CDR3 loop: CSARVREEQYF. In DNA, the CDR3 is TGCAGTGCTAGAGTAAGGGAGGAGCAGTACTTC.

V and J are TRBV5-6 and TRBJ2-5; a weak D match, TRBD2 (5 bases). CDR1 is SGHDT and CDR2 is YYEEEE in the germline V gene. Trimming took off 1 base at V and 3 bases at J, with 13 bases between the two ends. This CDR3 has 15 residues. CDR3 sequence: CASSLFVATEETQYF. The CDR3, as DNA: TGTGCCAGCAGCTTGTTCGTAGCGACGGAAGAGACCCAGTACTTC.

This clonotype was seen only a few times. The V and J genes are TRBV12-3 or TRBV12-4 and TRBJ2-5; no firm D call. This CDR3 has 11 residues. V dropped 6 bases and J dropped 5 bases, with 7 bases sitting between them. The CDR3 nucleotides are TGTGCCAGCAGGACCAGCGAGACCCAGTACTTC. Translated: CASRTSETQYF.

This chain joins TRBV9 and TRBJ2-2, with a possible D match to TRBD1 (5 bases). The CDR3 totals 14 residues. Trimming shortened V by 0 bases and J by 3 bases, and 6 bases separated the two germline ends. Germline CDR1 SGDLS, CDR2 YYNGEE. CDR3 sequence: CASSVARDTGELFF. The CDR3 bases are TGTGCCAGCAGCGTAGCCAGGGACACCGGGGAGCTGTTTTTT. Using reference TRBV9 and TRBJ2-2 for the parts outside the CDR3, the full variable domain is DSGVTQTPKHLITATGQRVTLRCSPRSGDLSVYWYQQSLDQGLQFLIQYYNGEERAKGNILERFSAQQFPDLHSELNLSSLELGDSALYFCASSVARDTGELFFGEGSRLTVL.

The chain's CDR3 is CASFGVLGEGYTF. The CDR3 region has the DNA TGTGCCAGTTTCGGGGTTCTGGGTGAGGGCTACACCTTC. The chain uses TRBV12-3 or TRBV12-4 and TRBJ1-2; D remains unclear. The CDR3 extends over 13 amino acids. Trimming took 9 bases from V and 8 from J, leaving 19 bases between them.

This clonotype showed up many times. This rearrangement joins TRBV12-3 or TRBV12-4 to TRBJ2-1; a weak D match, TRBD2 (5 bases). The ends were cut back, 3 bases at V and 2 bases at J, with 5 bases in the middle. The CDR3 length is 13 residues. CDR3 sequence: CASSFGTYNEQFF. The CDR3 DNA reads TGTGCCAGCAGTTTCGGGACCTACAATGAGCAGTTCTTC.

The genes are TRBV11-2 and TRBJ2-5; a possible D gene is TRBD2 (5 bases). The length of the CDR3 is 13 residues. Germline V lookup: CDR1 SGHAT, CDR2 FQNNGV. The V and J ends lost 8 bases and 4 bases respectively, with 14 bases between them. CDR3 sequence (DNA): TGTGCCAGCGGTTCGGGGTATTTAGAGACCCAGTACTTC. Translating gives CASGSGYLETQYF.

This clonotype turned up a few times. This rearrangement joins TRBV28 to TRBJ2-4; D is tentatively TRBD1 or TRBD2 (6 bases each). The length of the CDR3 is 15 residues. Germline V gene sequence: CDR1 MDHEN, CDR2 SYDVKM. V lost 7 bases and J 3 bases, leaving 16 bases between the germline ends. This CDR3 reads CASTSTRGGKNIQYF. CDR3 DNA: TGTGCCAGCACCTCAACCAGGGGAGGCAAAAACATTCAGTACTTC.

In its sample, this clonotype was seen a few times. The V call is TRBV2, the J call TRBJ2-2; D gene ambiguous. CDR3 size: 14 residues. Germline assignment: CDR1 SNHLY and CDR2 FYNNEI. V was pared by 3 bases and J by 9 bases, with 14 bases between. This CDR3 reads CASSEIQRSRELFF. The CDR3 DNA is TGTGCCAGCAGTGAGATTCAAAGGTCTCGGGAGCTGTTTTTT.

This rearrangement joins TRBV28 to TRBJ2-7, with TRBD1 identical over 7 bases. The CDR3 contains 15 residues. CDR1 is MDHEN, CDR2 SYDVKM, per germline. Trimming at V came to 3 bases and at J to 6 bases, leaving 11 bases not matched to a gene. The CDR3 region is CASSFGETGISEQYF. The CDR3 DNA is TGTGCCAGCAGTTTTGGAGAGACAGGGATATCCGAGCAGTACTTC.

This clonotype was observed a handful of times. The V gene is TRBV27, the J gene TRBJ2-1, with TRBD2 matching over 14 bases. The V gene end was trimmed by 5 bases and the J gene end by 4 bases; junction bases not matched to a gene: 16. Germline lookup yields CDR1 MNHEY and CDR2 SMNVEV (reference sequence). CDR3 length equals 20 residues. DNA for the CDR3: TGTGCCAGCAGTCCCCCCCGAGTGGGGACTAGCGGGGGCCGATACAATGAGCAGTTCTTC. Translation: CASSPPRVGTSGGRYNEQFF.

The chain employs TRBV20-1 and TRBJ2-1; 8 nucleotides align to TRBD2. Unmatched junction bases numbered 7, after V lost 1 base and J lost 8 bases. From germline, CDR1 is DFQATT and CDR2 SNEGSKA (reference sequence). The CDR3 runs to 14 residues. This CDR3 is CSARGTGGVYEQFF. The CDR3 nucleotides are TGCAGTGCTAGAGGGACGGGGGGGGTCTATGAGCAGTTCTTC.

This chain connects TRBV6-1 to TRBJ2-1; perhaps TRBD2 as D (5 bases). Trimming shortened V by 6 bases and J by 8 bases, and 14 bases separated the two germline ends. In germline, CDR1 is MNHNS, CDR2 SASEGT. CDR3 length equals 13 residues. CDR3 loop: CASSQRGHYEQFF. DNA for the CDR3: TGTGCCAGCAGCCAGCGCGGGCATTATGAGCAGTTCTTC.

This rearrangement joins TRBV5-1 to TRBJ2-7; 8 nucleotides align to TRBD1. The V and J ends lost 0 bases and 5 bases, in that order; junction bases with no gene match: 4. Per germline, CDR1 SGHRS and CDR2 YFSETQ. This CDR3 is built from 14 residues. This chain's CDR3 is CASSLGTGFHEQYF. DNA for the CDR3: TGCGCCAGCAGCTTGGGGACAGGGTTCCACGAGCAGTACTTC.

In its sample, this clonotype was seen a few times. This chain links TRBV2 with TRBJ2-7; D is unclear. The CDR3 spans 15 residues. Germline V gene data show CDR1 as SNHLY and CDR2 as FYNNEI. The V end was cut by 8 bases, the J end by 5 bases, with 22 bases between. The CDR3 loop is CASFPWQSLVNEQYF. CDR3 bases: TGTGCCAGCTTCCCGTGGCAGTCATTAGTCAACGAGCAGTACTTC.

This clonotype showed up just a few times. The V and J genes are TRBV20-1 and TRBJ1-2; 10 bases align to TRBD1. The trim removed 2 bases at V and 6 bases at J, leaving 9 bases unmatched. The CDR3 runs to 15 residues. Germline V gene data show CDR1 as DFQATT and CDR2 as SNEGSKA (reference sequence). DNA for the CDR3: TGCAGTGCTAGACCCCTTCCGGGACAGGGGCATGGCTACACCTTC. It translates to CSARPLPGQGHGYTF.

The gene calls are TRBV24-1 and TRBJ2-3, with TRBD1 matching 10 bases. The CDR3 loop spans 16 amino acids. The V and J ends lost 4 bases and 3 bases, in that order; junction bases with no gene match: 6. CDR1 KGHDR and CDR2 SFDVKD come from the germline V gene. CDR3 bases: TGTGCCACCAGTGACCCTGGGACAGGGGAAACAGATACGCAGTATTTT. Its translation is CATSDPGTGETDTQYF.

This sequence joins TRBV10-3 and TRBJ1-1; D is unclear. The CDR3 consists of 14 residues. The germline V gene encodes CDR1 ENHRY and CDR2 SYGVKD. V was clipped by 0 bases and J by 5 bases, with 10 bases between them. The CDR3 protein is CAISESGVGTEAFF. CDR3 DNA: TGTGCCATCAGTGAGTCCGGGGTGGGGACTGAAGCTTTCTTT.

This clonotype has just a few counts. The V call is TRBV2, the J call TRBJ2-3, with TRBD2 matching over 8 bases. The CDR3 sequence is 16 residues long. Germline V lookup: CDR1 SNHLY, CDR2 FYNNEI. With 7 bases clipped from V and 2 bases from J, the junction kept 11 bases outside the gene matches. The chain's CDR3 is CASKTYERGITDTQYF. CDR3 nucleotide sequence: TGTGCCAGCAAAACATACGAGCGGGGGATCACAGATACGCAGTATTTT.

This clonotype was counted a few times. CDR3 in amino acids: CASSLVFGLVAYNEQFF. The CDR3 DNA reads as TGTGCCAGCAGCTTAGTTTTTGGACTAGTCGCCTACAATGAGCAGTTCTTC. The J gene is TRBJ2-1, the V gene TRBV7-2; 7 positions agree with TRBD2. CDR1 and CDR2 from the germline V gene are SGHTA and FQGNSA. V shed 1 base, J shed 2 bases, and the junction held 8 bases outside the gene matches. The CDR3 is 17 residues long.

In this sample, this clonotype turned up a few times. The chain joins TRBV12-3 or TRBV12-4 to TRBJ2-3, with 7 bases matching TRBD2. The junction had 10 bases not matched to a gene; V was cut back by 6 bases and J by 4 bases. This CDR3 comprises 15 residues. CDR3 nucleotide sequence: TGTGCCAGCAGAAACAGCGGGGTACGGGCAGATACGCAGTATTTT. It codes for CASRNSGVRADTQYF.

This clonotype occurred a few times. CDR3 DNA sequence: TGTGCCACCAGCAGAGATCGGGGGGGGGCCGGGGAGCTGTTTTTT. Amino acid sequence: CATSRDRGGAGELFF. This chain links TRBV15 with TRBJ2-2, with TRBD2 identical over 8 bases. V lost 0 bases to trimming and J lost 6 bases; unmatched junction nucleotides: 3. The CDR3 consists of 15 residues. Germline V gives CDR1 LNHNV, CDR2 YYDKDF (reference sequence).

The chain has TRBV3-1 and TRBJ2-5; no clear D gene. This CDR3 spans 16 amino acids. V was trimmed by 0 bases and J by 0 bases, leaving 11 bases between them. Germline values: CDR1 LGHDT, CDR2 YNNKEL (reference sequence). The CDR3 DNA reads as TGTGCCAGCAGCCAAGACCATTACGGTTACCAAGAGACCCAGTACTTC. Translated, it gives CASSQDHYGYQETQYF.

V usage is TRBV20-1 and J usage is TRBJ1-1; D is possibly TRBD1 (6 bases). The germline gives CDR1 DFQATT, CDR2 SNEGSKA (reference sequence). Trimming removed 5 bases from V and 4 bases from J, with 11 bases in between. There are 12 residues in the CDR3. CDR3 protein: CSAGDKFTEAFF. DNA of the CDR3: TGCAGTGCTGGGGACAAGTTCACTGAAGCTTTCTTT.